This T cell receptor beta chain originates from a study of identifying expanded T cells in peripheral blood. Study results and caveats: Differentially abundant clones: about 1.1 between replicates, about 17 at roughly 2 weeks, more than 18 at four.

As regards this clone: What it binds is not known.

The germline V and J ends were trimmed by 3 bases and 2 bases, with 10 bases remaining between them. CDR1 KGHSH and CDR2 LQKENI come from the germline V gene. The CDR3 loop spans 14 amino acids. The data were produced by immunoSEQ multiplex PCR, yet TCRdb's version contains in-frame clones alone and is incomplete. Seen here are around 84,000 clones, 85% to 90% observed once, and the top ten hold 7% to 7.5%. No infections or other immune events were documented during collection. The sequencing input was blood. V gene TRBV18 combines with J gene TRBJ2-5; D gene unclear. The clonotype originates from a person aged 18-69 years in good health. The CDR3 nucleotides are TGTGCCAGCTCACCGACGTCCACTCAAGAGACCCAGTACTTC. Its translation is CASSPTSTQETQYF.